This TCR beta chain was sequenced for a study of T cell clonality in common variable immunodeficiency. Study results and caveats: Authors noted CVID clonality's cause needs subpopulation repertoire sequencing. Links between repertoire features and CVID complications were heterogeneity-limited. Common variable immunodeficiency TCR beta sequences reportedly had fewer deletions and N-nucleotide insertions.

This clone was observed many times. Its matching antigen is unknown. The read falls 3 residues short of the CDR3 end, and the missing part is taken from the germline J gene. Sequencing was performed with immunoSEQ multiplex PCR; in TCRdb, only in-frame clones are kept and a portion is missing. Recorded here are about 45,000 clones, none singletons. J was trimmed by 8 bases and V by 6 bases; bases with no gene match: 8. CDR1 and CDR2 (germline): SNHLY, FYNNEI. The length of the CDR3 is 16 residues. This receptor was obtained from a person aged 18 to 75 in good health. The sample comprised peripheral blood mononuclear cells. This chain joins TRBV2 and TRBJ2-1; 15 nucleotides line up with TRBD2. CDR3 DNA, as far as it was read: TGTGCCAGCAGCGACTGGGGACTAGCGGGAGGTGATGAG. Translated: CASSDWGLAGGDE. The CDR3 as a whole reads CASSDWGLAGGDEQFF.